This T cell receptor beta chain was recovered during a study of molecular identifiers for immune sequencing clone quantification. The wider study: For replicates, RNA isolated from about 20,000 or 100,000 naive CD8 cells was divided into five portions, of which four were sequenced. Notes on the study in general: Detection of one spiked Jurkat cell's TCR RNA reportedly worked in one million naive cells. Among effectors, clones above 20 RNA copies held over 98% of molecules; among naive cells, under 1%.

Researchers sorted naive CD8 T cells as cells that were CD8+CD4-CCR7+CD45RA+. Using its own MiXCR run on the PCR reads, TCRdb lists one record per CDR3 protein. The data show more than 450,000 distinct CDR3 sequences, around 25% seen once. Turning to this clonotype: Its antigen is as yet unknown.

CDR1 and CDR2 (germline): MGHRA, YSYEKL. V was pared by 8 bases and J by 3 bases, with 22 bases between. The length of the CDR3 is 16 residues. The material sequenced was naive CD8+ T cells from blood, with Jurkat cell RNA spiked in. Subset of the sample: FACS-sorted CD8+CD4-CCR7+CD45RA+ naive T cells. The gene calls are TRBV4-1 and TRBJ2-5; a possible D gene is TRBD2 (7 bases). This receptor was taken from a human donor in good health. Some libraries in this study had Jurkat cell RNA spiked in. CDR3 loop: CASRRPGGGPKETQYF. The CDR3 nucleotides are TGCGCCAGCCGGAGGCCGGGCGGGGGCCCGAAAGAGACCCAGTACTTC.